The 26 T cell receptor beta chains presented below share a single source sample, sequenced in a study of T cells in Graves' hyperthyroidism and ophthalmopathy. The CDR3 regions of TCR beta were amplified from RNA transcripts. Initially, a first-round RT-PCR of the TCR CDR3 employed the HTBI primer set. TCRdb independently ran MiXCR on the multiplex PCR reads; one entry per CDR3 protein. The sample gives hundreds of thousands of distinct CDR3 sequences, around 21% of which show up once; around a third is in the top ten. The sequencing input was blood. The receptors derive from a man younger than 40 with Graves' ophthalmopathy.

The CDR3 DNA reads as TGTGCCAGTAGCTCAGAGGGGGGACTAGCCCACAATGAGCAGTTCTTC. Encoded protein: CASSSEGGLAHNEQFF. The V gene is TRBV19, the J gene TRBJ2-1; TRBD2 matches 9 bases. The CDR3 loop spans 16 amino acids. With V trimmed by 6 bases and J by 5 bases, 11 bases remained unmatched. The germline V gene has CDR1 LNHDA and CDR2 SQIVND (reference sequence).

This clonotype was recorded a few times. This chain joins TRBV7-3 and TRBJ2-4; D may be TRBD2 (6 bases). V lost 2 bases and J 0 bases, leaving 8 bases between the germline ends. The germline gives CDR1 SGHTA, CDR2 FQGTGA. The CDR3 length is 15 residues. The CDR3 sequence: CASSLGREAKNIQYF. The CDR3 DNA reads as TGTGCCAGCAGCTTAGGGCGGGAAGCCAAAAACATTCAGTACTTC.

This clonotype has just one count. The rearrangement links TRBV7-2 to TRBJ2-7; 14 positions match TRBD2. J lost 4 bases, V lost 3 bases, and 5 bases had no gene match. Germline CDR1 is SGHTA and CDR2 is FQGNSA. The CDR3 runs 16 residues. This CDR3 reads CASSLGTSGGVYEQYF. The CDR3 nucleotides are TGTGCCAGCAGCTTGGGGACTAGCGGGGGAGTTTACGAGCAGTACTTC.

This clonotype was seen a few times. The chain carries TRBV10-3 and TRBJ2-2, with unresolved D. CDR1 and CDR2 from the germline V gene are ENHRY and SYGVKD. Between the trimmed V and J ends, which lost 6 bases and 2 bases, there was a span of 4 bases. This CDR3 has 12 residues. CDR3 sequence (DNA): TGTGCCATCAGGGTTAACACCGGGGAGCTGTTTTTT. This gives the protein CAIRVNTGELFF.

The chain employs TRBV6-2 or TRBV6-3 and TRBJ2-5; no clear D. The CDR3 has 14 amino acids. The V end was cut by 7 bases, the J end by 0 bases, with 12 bases between. In germline, CDR1 is MNHEY, CDR2 SVGEGT. The CDR3 region is CASTRRAYQETQYF. In DNA, the CDR3 is TGTGCCAGCACCCGTCGGGCCTACCAAGAGACCCAGTACTTC.

This clonotype was counted once. Possible read error: a much larger clone is one base away. The CDR3 sequence is CASSLRGNARSYEQYF. DNA of the CDR3: TGTGCCAGCAGCCTACGGGGGAACGCCCGCTCCTACGAGCAGTACTTC. This rearrangement joins TRBV13 to TRBJ2-7; D may be TRBD2 (6 bases). This CDR3 is 16 amino acids long. CDR1 is PRHDT, CDR2 FYEKMQ, per germline (reference sequence). With 5 bases removed from V and 0 bases from J, the gap between germline ends came to 17 bases.

CDR3 loop: CSATRGGGGLTYEQYF. The CDR3 region has the DNA TGCAGTGCTACCCGAGGGGGAGGGGGCCTAACCTACGAGCAGTACTTC. The chain carries TRBV20-1 and TRBJ2-7, with D perhaps TRBD1 or TRBD2 (7 bases each). This CDR3 is built from 16 residues. V was pared by 4 bases and J by 2 bases, with 21 bases between. Germline V lookup: CDR1 DFQATT, CDR2 SNEGSKA (reference sequence).

The CDR3 spells CASSYSIGQPQHF. The CDR3 region has the DNA TGTGCCAGCAGTTACTCGATTGGTCAGCCCCAGCATTTT. The J gene is TRBJ1-5, the V gene TRBV6-2 or TRBV6-3; D unclear. The V end was cut by 0 bases, the J end by 6 bases, with 6 bases between. Germline lookup yields CDR1 MNHEY and CDR2 SVGEGT. CDR3 length: 13 amino acids.

The table lists this clonotype with many counts. The chain uses TRBV12-3 or TRBV12-4 and TRBJ1-4; the D gene is possibly TRBD1 (5 bases). The CDR3 spans 15 residues. V lost 5 bases to trimming and J lost 0 bases, with 10 bases between them. CDR3 bases: TGTGCCAGCAGTCCAATGACAGCAACTAATGAAAAACTGTTTTTT. Translation gives CASSPMTATNEKLFF.

The chain recombines TRBV7-3 with TRBJ2-3, with a possible D match to TRBD1 (5 bases). Trimming removed 0 bases from V and 6 bases from J, with 13 bases in between. Germline CDR1 reads SGHTA; CDR2 reads FQGTGA. The CDR3 length is 15 residues. CDR3: CASSLTGESGDTQYF. CDR3 DNA: TGTGCCAGCAGCTTAACAGGAGAGTCAGGGGATACGCAGTATTTT.

This clonotype was detected only a few times. The V and J genes are TRBV3-1 and TRBJ1-1, with a weak D call TRBD1 (6 bases). CDR1 is LGHDT and CDR2 is YNNKEL in the germline V gene (reference sequence). The CDR3 sequence is 12 residues long. The ends were cut back, 3 bases at V and 6 bases at J, with 8 bases in the middle. DNA of the CDR3: TGTGCCAGCAGCCAGTCAGGGGCTGAAGCTTTCTTT. This encodes CASSQSGAEAFF.

This clonotype occurred many times. The rearrangement uses TRBV27 and TRBJ1-1; TRBD1 is a possible D gene (5 bases). Trimming removed 0 bases at V and 5 bases at J, with 7 bases between. Germline lookup yields CDR1 MNHEY and CDR2 SMNVEV (reference sequence). CDR3 size: 13 residues. DNA for the CDR3: TGTGCCAGCAGTTTATCGGGGCAAACTGAAGCTTTCTTT. Amino acid sequence: CASSLSGQTEAFF.

This clonotype has a handful of counts. This chain uses TRBV27 with TRBJ2-2; TRBD1 aligns across 7 bases. This CDR3 contains 16 residues. CDR1 MNHEY and CDR2 SMNVEV come from the germline V gene (reference sequence). V dropped 4 bases and J dropped 1; count of bases not matched to a gene: 6. CDR3 sequence: CASSSWTGENTGELFF. The DNA for the CDR3 is TGTGCCAGCAGTTCCTGGACAGGAGAGAACACCGGGGAGCTGTTTTTT.

The V gene is TRBV6-6, the J gene TRBJ1-5, with unresolved D. V lost 2 bases and J lost 5, with 7 bases in between. Germline lookup yields CDR1 MNHNY and CDR2 SVGAGI (reference sequence). The CDR3 covers 13 residues. In nucleotides, the CDR3 is TGTGCCAGCAGTTACAAGGGCGATCAGCCCCAGCATTTT. As protein: CASSYKGDQPQHF.

The chain combines TRBV6-1 with TRBJ2-3, with D perhaps TRBD2 (6 bases). The V gene lost 6 bases and the J gene lost 11 bases, with 21 bases spanning the gap. The CDR3 is 14 amino acids. Looked up from germline, CDR1 is MNHNS and CDR2 is SASEGT. The CDR3 region is CASSLPHTRTKQYF. CDR3 nucleotide sequence: TGTGCCAGCAGCCTTCCCCATACTAGGACTAAGCAGTATTTT.

This clonotype appeared a few times. This chain joins TRBV7-6 and TRBJ2-1, with 8 bases that match TRBD2. Trimming at V came to 1 base and at J to 5 bases, leaving 4 bases not matched to a gene. Per the germline V gene, CDR1 is SGHVS and CDR2 is FNYEAQ. The CDR3 has 15 amino acids. The CDR3 DNA follows: TGTGCCAGCAGCTTAGAAGCGGGAGCCAACAATGAGCAGTTCTTC. This encodes CASSLEAGANNEQFF.

Many counts were recorded for this clonotype. The chain joins TRBV18 to TRBJ1-1; no clear D gene. Trimming left V 6 bases short and J 2 bases short, with 13 bases between. Germline CDR1 reads KGHSH; CDR2 reads LQKENI. This CDR3 region has 14 residues. CDR3 sequence reads: CASSAKRQNTEAFF. Written as DNA, the CDR3 is TGTGCCAGCTCGGCTAAACGACAAAACACTGAAGCTTTCTTT.

This clonotype was seen repeatedly, ten times or more. In DNA, the CDR3 is TGTGCCAGCAGTTCTGGACAGGGCCGAAACATTCAGTACTTC. Translating gives CASSSGQGRNIQYF. This chain links TRBV12-3 or TRBV12-4 with TRBJ2-4, with 8 nucleotides matching TRBD1. The J segment lost 6 bases and the V segment lost 4 bases, leaving 5 bases of the junction unmatched. The CDR3 contains 14 residues.

This clonotype was detected ten times or more. V and J are TRBV11-2 and TRBJ1-1; D gene ambiguous. The CDR3 is 12 residues long. CDR1 and CDR2 (germline): SGHAT, FQNNGV. Trimming shortened V by 2 bases and J by 6 bases, and 7 bases separated the two germline ends. CDR3 nucleotides: TGTGCCAGCAGCTTACGGGGATCTGAAGCTTTCTTT. It yields the protein CASSLRGSEAFF.

V and J are TRBV5-6 and TRBJ2-1, with 9 bases fitting TRBD2. V dropped 6 bases and J dropped 8; count of bases not matched to a gene: 9. The V gene's germline CDR1 is SGHDT and CDR2 YYEEEE. CDR3 size: 14 residues. CDR3 protein: CASKVVAGAHEQFF. CDR3 DNA: TGTGCCAGCAAAGTGGTAGCGGGAGCGCATGAGCAGTTCTTC.

This clonotype occurred many times. The chain carries TRBV7-2 and TRBJ1-4, with D maybe TRBD1 (5 bases). The CDR3 spans 15 residues. CDR1 and CDR2 from the germline V gene are SGHTA and FQGNSA. The ends were cut back, 1 base at V and 7 bases at J, with 13 bases in the middle. This CDR3 reads CASSLVGGIGEKLFF. The CDR3 DNA follows: TGTGCCAGCAGCTTAGTCGGGGGGATCGGTGAAAAACTGTTTTTT.

This clonotype was observed many times. The chain uses TRBV30 and TRBJ2-7; 7 nucleotides agree with TRBD2. V trimming: 5 bases; J trimming: 3 bases; junction bases outside the gene matches: 10. CDR1 GTSNPN and CDR2 SVGIG come from the germline V gene (reference sequence). The CDR3 runs 14 residues. The chain's CDR3 is CAWARASGIYEQYF. CDR3 nucleotide sequence: TGTGCCTGGGCGCGGGCTAGCGGTATCTACGAGCAGTACTTC.

This clonotype has a count of ten or more. The chain recombines TRBV5-1 with TRBJ2-7; unclear D gene. CDR1 SGHRS and CDR2 YFSETQ come from the germline V gene. This CDR3 is built from 14 residues. The V and J ends lost 0 bases and 2 bases respectively, with 9 bases between them. The CDR3, as DNA: TGCGCCAGCAGCTTGGTGGACGGTGCCTACGAGCAGTACTTC. Its protein product is CASSLVDGAYEQYF.

The rearrangement joins TRBV7-9 to TRBJ2-7, with 7 bases identical to TRBD2. CDR1 is SEHNR and CDR2 is FQNEAQ in the germline V gene (reference sequence). This CDR3 comprises 17 residues. Losses at the gene ends were 5 bases for V and 0 bases for J; bases not matched to a gene: 13. The CDR3 DNA follows: TGTGCCAGCAGCCCGCCGTTCCGGGACTACCACTCCTACGAGCAGTACTTC. The encoded protein is CASSPPFRDYHSYEQYF.

This clonotype came up a few times. The rearrangement joins TRBV10-3 to TRBJ2-3; D gene unclear. This CDR3 has 14 residues. V was cut by 2 bases and J by 1 base, with 7 bases left in between. Germline assignment: CDR1 ENHRY and CDR2 SYGVKD. This chain's CDR3 is CAISELEGTDTQYF. CDR3 sequence (DNA): TGTGCCATCAGTGAGCTTGAGGGCACAGATACGCAGTATTTT.

The chain carries TRBV28 and TRBJ1-2; D is ambiguous. The V end was cut by 7 bases, the J end by 1 base, with 10 bases between. The CDR3 has 13 amino acids. CDR1 is MDHEN and CDR2 is SYDVKM in the germline V gene. In DNA, the CDR3 is TGTGCCAGCAAGTCACCTCATAACTATGGCTACACCTTC. It translates to CASKSPHNYGYTF.